This TCR beta chain was identified in a study of cytomegalovirus exposure and HLA in healthy donors. Across the whole study: The study placed 70% to 90% of its approximately 380 genotyped donors in the Caucasian-associated ancestry cluster.

Germline V gives CDR1 SQVTM, CDR2 ANQGSEA. This CDR3 contains 16 residues. The V and J ends lost 1 base and 1 base, in that order; junction bases with no gene match: 7. A note on this clone: Its antigen is not known.

The primer mix had 60 Vbeta and 13 Jbeta primers. Clones were read by immunoSEQ multiplex PCR, and TCRdb kept only the in-frame ones, dropping some. The sample records approximately 190,000 clones, roughly 80% being singletons. Study-wide points: Researchers reported that a few CMV-associated chains were confirmed in vitro as CMV antigen-specific.

This chain joins TRBV29-1 and TRBJ2-1; TRBD2 matches 7 bases. Sequenced input: PBMCs. This TCR came from a woman aged 25 to 39 in good health and CMV-seropositive. The CDR3 reads CSVEGHREVSYNEQFF. CDR3 nucleotides: TGCAGCGTTGAAGGTCATCGGGAGGTTTCCTACAATGAGCAGTTCTTC.